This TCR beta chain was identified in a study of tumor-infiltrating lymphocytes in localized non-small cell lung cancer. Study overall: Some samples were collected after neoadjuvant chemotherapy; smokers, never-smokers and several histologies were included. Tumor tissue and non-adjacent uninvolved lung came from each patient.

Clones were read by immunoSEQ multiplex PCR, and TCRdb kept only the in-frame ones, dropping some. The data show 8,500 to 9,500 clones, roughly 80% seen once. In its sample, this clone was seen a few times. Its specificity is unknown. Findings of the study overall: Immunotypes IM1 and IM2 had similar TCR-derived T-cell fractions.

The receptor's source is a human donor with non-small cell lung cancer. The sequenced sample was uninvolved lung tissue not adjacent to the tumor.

The CDR3, as DNA: TGTGCCAGCAGTTCGACAGGGCCCCCTTCTGAGCAGTACTTC. Protein sequence: CASSSTGPPSEQYF. The chain links TRBV6-5 to TRBJ2-7; 7 positions agree with TRBD1. The CDR3 has 14 residues. In germline, CDR1 is MNHEY, CDR2 SVGAGI. V shed 4 bases, J shed 7 bases, and the junction held 10 bases outside the gene matches.